This TCR beta chain was identified in a study of cytomegalovirus exposure and HLA in healthy donors. Study observations and caveats: Among the most significant clusters, several appeared linked to common viral pathogens in a later analysis.

The germline gives CDR1 SGHAT, CDR2 FQDESV (reference sequence). V gave up 5 bases and J gave up 10 bases; unmatched junction bases: 2. The CDR3 covers 12 residues. Researchers ran the PCR with 60 Vbeta and 13 Jbeta primers. The method was immunoSEQ multiplex PCR; TCRdb's version includes in-frame clones alone and lacks a portion of them. The table has over 120,000 clones, 77% seen once. Points on this clone: The target antigen is unknown.

The chain couples TRBV11-1 to TRBJ2-1; 10 bases map to TRBD2. Sample: PBMCs. The receptor was derived from a male donor in good health and CMV-seronegative. The CDR3 coding sequence is TGTGCCAGCAGCCAACTAGCGGGAGAGCAGTTCTTC. Its protein is CASSQLAGEQFF.